This T cell receptor beta chain was found in a study of blood T cell repertoires in COVID-19. Study as a whole: Acute and convalescent COVID-19 samples came from the United States, Italy and Spain. The cDNA or gDNA used as material had been derived from T cells, B-cell-depleted T cells, or PBMCs.

Using immunoSEQ multiplex PCR, the repertoire was profiled, and TCRdb retains in-frame clones only, with some absent. The profile shows around 300,000 clones, more than 85% of them singletons. The Seattle patients joined while their infection was active and were tracked longitudinally afterward. Trimming took 5 bases from V and 2 from J, leaving 14 bases between them. The CDR3 totals 15 residues. The germline CDR1 and CDR2 sequences are MRHNA and SNTAGT. The TCR comes from a woman aged 25 to 45 with COVID-19, enrolled during active disease. The chain uses TRBV6-4 and TRBJ2-3, with D hard to call. Sequencing used peripheral blood. CDR3 residues: CASSPGRSPTDTQYF. CDR3 sequence (DNA): TGTGCCAGCAGTCCAGGCAGGTCCCCCACAGATACGCAGTATTTT.